A single sample is the source of the 8 T cell receptor beta chains below, sequenced in a study of beta chain features in type 1 diabetes. cDNA synthesis used the whole RNA isolate, giving expressed TCRB sequences. The repertoire was sequenced with immunoSEQ multiplex PCR; TCRdb's copy has only in-frame clones and lacks some. There are hundreds of thousands of clones in the sample; around 16% occur only once, and 0.09% to 0.095% lies in the top ten. Sequenced material: naive CD4+ T cells from blood. The receptors shown here come from a man between 18 and 29 years old in good health.

This clone has a handful of counts. This sequence joins TRBV7-8 and TRBJ2-7, with a possible D match to TRBD1 (6 bases). With 4 bases removed from V and 1 base from J, the gap between germline ends came to 32 bases. The CDR3 runs to 21 residues. Germline-derived CDR1 and CDR2 are SGHVS and FQNEAQ. The CDR3 is CASSSIPLKRTDKGLSYEQYF. CDR3 coding DNA: TGTGCCAGCAGCTCGATTCCCTTAAAGAGGACAGATAAAGGTTTGTCCTACGAGCAGTACTTC.

The V call is TRBV6-6, the J call TRBJ1-5; a weak D match, TRBD1 (5 bases). This CDR3 contains 13 residues. Trimming left V 2 bases short and J 6 bases short, with 8 bases between. Germline-derived CDR1 and CDR2 are MNHNY and SVGAGI (reference sequence). CDR3 DNA sequence: TGTGCCAGCAGTTACAAGAGGGGTCAGCCCCAGCATTTT. Protein product: CASSYKRGQPQHF.

This clone appeared a few times. The junction shows a germline mismatch at one end, possibly a read error. The rearrangement uses TRBV9 and TRBJ1-1; D not resolved. CDR1 and CDR2 from the germline V gene are SGDLS and YYNGEE. The CDR3 is 17 residues long. CDR3 DNA sequence: TGTTCCAGCAGCGCGCAAGGGCCGACACCCGCGAACACTGAAGCTTTCTTT. Amino acid sequence: CSSSAQGPTPANTEAFF. Together with reference TRBV9 and TRBJ1-1, the CDR3 gives the full variable domain: DSGVTQTPKHLITATGQRVTLRCSPRSGDLSVYWYQQSLDQGLQFLIQYYNGEERAKGNILERFSAQQFPDLHSELNLSSLELGDSALYFCSSSAQGPTPANTEAFFGQGTRLTVV.

Only a few counts were recorded for this clone. The V call is TRBV27, the J call TRBJ1-6, with 8 bases that match TRBD1. J gave up 6 bases and V 5 bases, and 3 bases lay outside the gene matches. The length of the CDR3 is 14 residues. The germline V gene has CDR1 MNHEY and CDR2 SMNVEV (reference sequence). The CDR3 DNA is TGTGCCAGCAGTCCGGGACAGGTTAATTCACCCCTCCACTTT. Translating it yields CASSPGQVNSPLHF.

V and J are TRBV6-4 and TRBJ1-4, with 8 positions matching TRBD1. Germline CDR1 reads MRHNA; CDR2 reads SNTAGT. There are 21 residues in the CDR3. The trim removed 2 bases at V and 3 bases at J, leaving 20 bases unmatched. The CDR3 is CASSDPSRPGGVWEPNEKLFF. In DNA form, the CDR3 reads TGTGCCAGCAGTGACCCCTCCCGGCCAGGGGGCGTATGGGAACCTAATGAAAAACTGTTTTTT.

V gene TRBV7-9 combines with J gene TRBJ1-1; TRBD1 might be the D (5 bases). Germline CDR1 SEHNR, CDR2 FQNEAQ (reference sequence). V lost 7 bases to trimming and J lost 1 base, with 16 bases between them. The CDR3 runs to 15 residues. The chain's CDR3 is CASKALLGANTEAFF. DNA of the CDR3: TGTGCCAGCAAAGCCCTCCTAGGGGCGAACACTGAAGCTTTCTTT. The whole variable domain, remainder taken from reference TRBV7-9 and TRBJ1-1, is DTGVSQNPRHKITKRGQNVTFRCDPISEHNRLYWYRQTLGQGPEFLTYFQNEAQLEKSRLLSDRFSAERPKGSFSTLEIQRTEQGDSAMYLCASKALLGANTEAFFGQGTRLTVV.

This rearrangement joins TRBV4-1 to TRBJ2-5; the D gene is possibly TRBD2 (5 bases). This CDR3 comprises 14 residues. Trimming cost V 2 bases and J 4 bases, with 11 bases left between them. Germline values: CDR1 MGHRA, CDR2 YSYEKL. The CDR3 spells CASSQFTSIETQYF. For the CDR3, the DNA is TGCGCCAGCAGCCAATTTACTAGTATAGAGACCCAGTACTTC.

This clone turned up a few times. The chain joins TRBV9 to TRBJ2-1; D ambiguous. V was trimmed by 0 bases and J by 3 bases, leaving 10 bases between them. Germline V gene lookup returns CDR1 SGDLS and CDR2 YYNGEE. The CDR3 length is 15 residues. The DNA for the CDR3 is TGTGCCAGCAGCGTAGACGGAAACCTCTACAATGAGCAGTTCTTC. Its translation is CASSVDGNLYNEQFF. Based on the CDR3 plus reference TRBV9 and TRBJ2-1, the full variable domain is DSGVTQTPKHLITATGQRVTLRCSPRSGDLSVYWYQQSLDQGLQFLIQYYNGEERAKGNILERFSAQQFPDLHSELNLSSLELGDSALYFCASSVDGNLYNEQFFGPGTRLTVL.